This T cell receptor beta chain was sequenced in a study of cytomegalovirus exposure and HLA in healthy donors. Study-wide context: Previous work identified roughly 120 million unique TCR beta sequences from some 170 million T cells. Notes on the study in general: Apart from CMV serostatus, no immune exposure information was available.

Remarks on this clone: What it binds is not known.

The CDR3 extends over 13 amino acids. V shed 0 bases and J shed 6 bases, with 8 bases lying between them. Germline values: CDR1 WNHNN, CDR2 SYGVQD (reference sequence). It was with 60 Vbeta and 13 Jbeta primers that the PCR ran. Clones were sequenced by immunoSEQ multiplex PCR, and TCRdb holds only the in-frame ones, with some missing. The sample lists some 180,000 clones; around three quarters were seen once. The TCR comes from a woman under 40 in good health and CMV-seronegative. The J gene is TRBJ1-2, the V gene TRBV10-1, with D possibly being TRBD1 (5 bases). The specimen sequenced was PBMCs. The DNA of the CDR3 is TGCGCCAGCAGTGAGTCTCGGGGGAATGGCTACACCTTC. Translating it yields CASSESRGNGYTF.